This TCR beta chain came from a study of OX40 agonist ivuxolimab in advanced cancers. The wider study: The dose-escalation cohort had hepatocellular carcinoma, melanoma, renal cell or head and neck cancer. With a range of roughly 20 to 80, age averaged approximately 54 years, and about 82% were male. Points from the study as a whole: Normalized T-cell clonal expansion was also low in a subset of nonresponders. Circulating CD4+ and CD8+ T cells showed clonal expansion by week 6 at 0.1 to 3.0 mg/kg.

The CDR3 runs to 15 residues. Germline V lookup: CDR1 WNHNN, CDR2 SYGVQD (reference sequence). Trimming cost V 0 bases and J 0 bases, with 8 bases left between them. This clone has a handful of counts. Its matching antigen is unknown. Sequencing used immunoSEQ multiplex PCR; TCRdb keeps in-frame clones, though not all of them. This table has about 25,000 clones, around 79% appearing once. The chain recombines TRBV10-1 with TRBJ1-1; possibly TRBD1 for D (5 bases). The source was CD4+ or CD8+ T cells sorted from blood, collected in a trial of the OX40 agonist ivuxolimab. This sequence originates from an adult with an advanced solid tumor such as melanoma, head and neck, liver or kidney cancer. CDR3 sequence (DNA): TGCGCCAGCAGTGAGTCAGGGGAATTGAACACTGAAGCTTTCTTT. Translating it yields CASSESGELNTEAFF.